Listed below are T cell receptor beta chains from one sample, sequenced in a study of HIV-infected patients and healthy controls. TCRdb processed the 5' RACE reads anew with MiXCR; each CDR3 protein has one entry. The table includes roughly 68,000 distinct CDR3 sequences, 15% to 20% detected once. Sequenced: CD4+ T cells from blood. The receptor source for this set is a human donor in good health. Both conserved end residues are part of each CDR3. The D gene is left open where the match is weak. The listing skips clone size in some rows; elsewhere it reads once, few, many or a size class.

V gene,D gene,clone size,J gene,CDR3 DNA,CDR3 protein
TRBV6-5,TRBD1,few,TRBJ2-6,TGTGCCAGCAGTCCAACACCAGGGGGCGACTTTGGGGCCAACGTCCTGACTTTC,CASSPTPGGDFGANVLTF
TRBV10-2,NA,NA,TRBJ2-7,TGCGCCAGCAGACCCATCCCTGGGGAGCAGTACTTC,CASRPIPGEQYF
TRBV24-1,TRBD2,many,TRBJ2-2,TGTGCCACCAGTGACGAAACTAGCGGGAGGTACACCGGGGAGCTGTTTTTT,CATSDETSGRYTGELFF
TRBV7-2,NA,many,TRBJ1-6,TGTGCCAGCAGCTTAAGGCAGAATTCACCCCTCCACTTT,CASSLRQNSPLHF
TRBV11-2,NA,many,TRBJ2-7,TGTGCCAGCAGCCCGGGTTTTAGCTCCTACGAGCAGTACTTC,CASSPGFSSYEQYF
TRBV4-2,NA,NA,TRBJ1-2,TGTGCCAGCAGCCCCATTGAGGCGGGATCACATGGCTACACCTTC,CASSPIEAGSHGYTF
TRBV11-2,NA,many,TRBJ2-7,TGTGCCAGCAGCTTATCCGGGACAAGGGGAGATGATTACTTC,CASSLSGTRGDDYF
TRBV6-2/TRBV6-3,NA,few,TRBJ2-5,TGTGCCAGCAGCCACGGTCGTGTGATAGTACAAGAGACCCAGTACTTC,CASSHGRVIVQETQYF
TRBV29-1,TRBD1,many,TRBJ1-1,TGCAGCGTGGAAAAAGGGACAGCCCTAAATGAAGCTTTCTTT,CSVEKGTALNEAFF
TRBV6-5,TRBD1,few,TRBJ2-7,TGTGCCAGCAGTTACTCGATGCAGGGGGATGAGCAGTACTTC,CASSYSMQGDEQYF
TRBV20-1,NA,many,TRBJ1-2,TGCAGTGCTAGTTCCAGGGACTATGGCTACACCTTC,CSASSRDYGYTF
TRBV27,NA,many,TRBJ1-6,TGTGCCAGCAGTTTATCTCAGGGGCGTAATTCACCCCTCCACTTT,CASSLSQGRNSPLHF
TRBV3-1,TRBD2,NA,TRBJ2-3,TGTGCCAGCAGCCCTACCAGCGCGGCGGGAGGGCGACGCACAGATACGCAGTATTTT,CASSPTSAAGGRRTDTQYF
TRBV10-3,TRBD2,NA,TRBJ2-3,TGTGCCATCAGCATAGCGGGGATCACAGATACGCAGTATTTT,CAISIAGITDTQYF
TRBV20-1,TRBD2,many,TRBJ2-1,TGCAGTGCTGAGGGACTAGCGGCGGATGAGCAGTTCTTC,CSAEGLAADEQFF
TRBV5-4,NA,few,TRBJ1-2,TGTGCCAGCAGCGAGGGAGCGGGGGCCCTCTCCATGGCCACCTTC,CASSEGAGALSMATF
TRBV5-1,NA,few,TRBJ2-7,TGCGCCAGCAGCTTCCGAACAGGGAGCGACGAGCAGTACTTC,CASSFRTGSDEQYF
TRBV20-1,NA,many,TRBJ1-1,TGCAGTGCTAGAGATCCAAGCTTGGGGGGGACTGAAGCTTTCTTT,CSARDPSLGGTEAFF
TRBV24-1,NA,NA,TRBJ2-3,TGTGCCACCAGTGGGGGGAGCACAGATACGCAGTATTTT,CATSGGSTDTQYF
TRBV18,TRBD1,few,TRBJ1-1,TGTGCCAGCTCACGGGGGACAGGGGAGAGCGCTGAAGCTTTCTTT,CASSRGTGESAEAFF
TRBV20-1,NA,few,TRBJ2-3,TGCAGTGCTAGAGATCTGCTAGAGACTAACACCTTCACAGATACGCAGTATTTT,CSARDLLETNTFTDTQYF
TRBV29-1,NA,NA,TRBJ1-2,TGCAGCGTTGCCGCAGGGACTGGCTATGGCTACACCTTC,CSVAAGTGYGYTF
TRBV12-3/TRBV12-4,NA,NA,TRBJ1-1,TGTGCCAGCACCCTCCAGGAAAACACTGAAGCTTTCTTT,CASTLQENTEAFF
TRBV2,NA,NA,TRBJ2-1,TGTGCCAGCAGCATAGGTAGGGCTGAGCAGTTCTTC,CASSIGRAEQFF
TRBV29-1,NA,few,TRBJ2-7,TGCAGCGCCGGGACGGGGGAGCAGTACTTC,CSAGTGEQYF
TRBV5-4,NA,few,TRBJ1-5,TGTGCCAGCAGCTTGGCCCCGGGGGGTCAGCCCCAGCATTTT,CASSLAPGGQPQHF
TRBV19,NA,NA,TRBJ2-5,TGTGCCAGTAGTGTACACGGGACTCCCATCAGGTCGGAGACCCAGTACTTC,CASSVHGTPIRSETQYF
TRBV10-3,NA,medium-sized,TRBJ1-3,TGTGCCATCAGTGAGGAAGAAGGACAGAACTCTGGAAACACCATATATTTT,CAISEEEGQNSGNTIYF
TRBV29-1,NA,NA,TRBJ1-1,TGCAGCGTTGAAGGAGGGACGACCACTGAAGCTTTCTTT,CSVEGGTTTEAFF
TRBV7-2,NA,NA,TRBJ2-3,TGTGCCAGCAGCGAACGGTACACCGATACGCAGTATTTT,CASSERYTDTQYF
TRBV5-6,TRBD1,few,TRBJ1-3,TGTGCCAGCAGCTTCGGACAGGCCTCTGGAAACACCATATATTTT,CASSFGQASGNTIYF
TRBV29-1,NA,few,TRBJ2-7,TGCAGCGTTTGGGACTCCCGGACCTACGAGCAGTACTTC,CSVWDSRTYEQYF
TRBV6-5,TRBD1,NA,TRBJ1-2,TGTGCCAGCAGCCCCCAACAGGGGTACTATGGCTACACCTTC,CASSPQQGYYGYTF
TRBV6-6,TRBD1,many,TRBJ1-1,TGTGCCAGCAGTGCCGGGACAGGGGGCACTGAAGCTTTCTTT,CASSAGTGGTEAFF
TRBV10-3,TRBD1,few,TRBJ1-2,TGTGCCATCAGTGAGTCGACAGGGGGCTATGGCTACACCTTC,CAISESTGGYGYTF
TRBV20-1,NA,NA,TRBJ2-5,TGCAGTGCTCGGGACGCCATCCAAGAGACCCAGTACTTC,CSARDAIQETQYF
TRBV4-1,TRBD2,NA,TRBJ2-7,TGCGCCAGCAGCCATGGTTTAGCGGGGGGACACTACGAGCAGTACTTC,CASSHGLAGGHYEQYF
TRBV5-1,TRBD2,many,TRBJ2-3,TGCGCCAGCAGCTTGGTTGTAGCGGGAGCCACAGATACGCAGTATTTT,CASSLVVAGATDTQYF
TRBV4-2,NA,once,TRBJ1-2,TGTGCCAGCAGCCAAGATTTGGGGAATGGCTACACCTTC,CASSQDLGNGYTF
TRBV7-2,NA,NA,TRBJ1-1,TGTGCCAGCAGCTTACGTGAGGTCGCTGAAGCTTTCTTT,CASSLREVAEAFF
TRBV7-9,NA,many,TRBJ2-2,TGTGCCCCGCCGGGACCTTCGTATGCGAACACCGGGGAGCTGTTTTTT,CAPPGPSYANTGELFF
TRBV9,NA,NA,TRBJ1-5,TGTGCCAGCAGCGCCGGCGGGATGAACAATCAGCCCCAGCATTTT,CASSAGGMNNQPQHF